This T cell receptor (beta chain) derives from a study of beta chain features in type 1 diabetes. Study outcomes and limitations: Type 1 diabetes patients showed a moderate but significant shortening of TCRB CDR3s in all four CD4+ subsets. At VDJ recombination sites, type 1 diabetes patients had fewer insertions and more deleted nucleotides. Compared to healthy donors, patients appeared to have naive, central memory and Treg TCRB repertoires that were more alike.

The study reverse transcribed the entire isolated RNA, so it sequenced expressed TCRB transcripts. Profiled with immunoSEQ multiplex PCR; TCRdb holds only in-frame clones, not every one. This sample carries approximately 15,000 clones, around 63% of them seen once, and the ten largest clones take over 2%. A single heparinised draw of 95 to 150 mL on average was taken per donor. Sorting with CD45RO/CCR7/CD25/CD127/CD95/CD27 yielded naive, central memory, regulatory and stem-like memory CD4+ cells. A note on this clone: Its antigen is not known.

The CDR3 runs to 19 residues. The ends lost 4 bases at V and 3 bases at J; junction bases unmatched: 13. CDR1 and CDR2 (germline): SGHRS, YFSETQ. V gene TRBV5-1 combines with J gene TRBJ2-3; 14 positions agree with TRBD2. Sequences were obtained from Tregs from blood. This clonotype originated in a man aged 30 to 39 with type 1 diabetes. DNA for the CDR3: TGCGCCAGCAGCCTCCAACGAGGGACTAGCGGGAGCGGGACAGATACGCAGTATTTT. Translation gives CASSLQRGTSGSGTDTQYF.